Listed here are 21 T cell receptor beta chains from one sample, sequenced in a study of OX40 agonist ivuxolimab in advanced cancers. Here immunoSEQ multiplex PCR was the method, and the copy in TCRdb shows in-frame clones only, minus some. This sample carries roughly 100,000 clones, 84% of them seen once, and the ten largest clones take 4.5% to 6%. The sequencing used CD4+ or CD8+ T cells sorted from blood, collected in a trial of the OX40 agonist ivuxolimab. All receptors come from an adult with an advanced solid tumor such as melanoma, head and neck, liver or kidney cancer.

V usage is TRBV5-6 and J usage is TRBJ1-4; D uncertain. CDR1 and CDR2 from the germline V gene are SGHDT and YYEEEE. The ends were cut back, 0 bases at V and 7 bases at J, with 13 bases in the middle. The CDR3 spans 15 residues. CDR3 sequence reads: CASSLGWDPGEKLFF. The CDR3 nucleotides are TGTGCCAGCAGCTTGGGATGGGATCCTGGTGAAAAACTGTTTTTT. The full variable domain, rest sourced from reference TRBV5-6 and TRBJ1-4, is DAGVTQSPTHLIKTRGQQVTLRCSPKSGHDTVSWYQQALGQGPQFIFQYYEEEERQRGNFPDRFSGHQFPNYSSELNVNALLLGDSALYLCASSLGWDPGEKLFFGSGTQLSVL.

The CDR3: CASSVGGGVGDTQYF. For the CDR3, the DNA is TGTGCCAGCAGCGTAGGAGGCGGGGTGGGTGATACGCAGTATTTT. The V gene is TRBV9, the J gene TRBJ2-3; possible D gene TRBD2, 6 bases. Germline V CDR1 and CDR2: SGDLS, YYNGEE. Trimming left V 0 bases short and J 6 bases short, with 14 bases between. This CDR3 region has 15 residues.

This sequence joins TRBV7-6 and TRBJ2-7, with TRBD1 matching 7 bases. Germline CDR1 is SGHVS and CDR2 is FNYEAQ. This CDR3 is built from 13 residues. J lost 7 bases, V lost 5 bases, and 8 bases had no gene match. The CDR3 nucleotides are TGTGCCAGCAGCCCCGAGACAGGGTGGGAGCAGTACTTC. This sequence encodes CASSPETGWEQYF.

The CDR3 protein is CASSRNTGELFF. Here the CDR3 DNA reads TGTGCCAGCAGCCGGAACACCGGGGAGCTGTTTTTT. This chain uses TRBV27 with TRBJ2-2; no reliable D call. Germline CDR1 reads MNHEY; CDR2 reads SMNVEV (reference sequence). Trimming shortened V by 6 bases and J by 1 base, and 3 bases separated the two germline ends. The CDR3 totals 12 residues.

The chain has TRBV7-9 and TRBJ1-2; 11 bases are shared with TRBD1. CDR3 length: 15 residues. The ends lost 5 bases at V and 4 bases at J; junction bases unmatched: 6. Germline V CDR1 and CDR2: SEHNR, FQNEAQ (reference sequence). CDR3 bases: TGTGCCAGCAGCCCTTGGACAGGGGGCACCTATGGCTACACCTTC. Translated: CASSPWTGGTYGYTF. The entire variable domain, with the rest obtained from reference TRBV7-9 and TRBJ1-2, is as follows: DTGVSQNPRHKITKRGQNVTFRCDPISEHNRLYWYRQTLGQGPEFLTYFQNEAQLEKSRLLSDRFSAERPKGSFSTLEIQRTEQGDSAMYLCASSPWTGGTYGYTFGSGTRLTVV.

The J gene is TRBJ1-1, the V gene TRBV11-2; no firm D call. This CDR3 has 15 amino acids. Trimming removed 2 bases at V and 5 bases at J, with 15 bases between. The germline CDR1 and CDR2 sequences are SGHAT and FQNNGV. CDR3 bases: TGTGCCAGCAGCTTATCCGGTGTACTCGGGACTGAAGCTTTCTTT. Translating it yields CASSLSGVLGTEAFF.

The rearrangement uses TRBV5-1 and TRBJ1-1, with D possibly matching TRBD1 (5 bases). This CDR3 is built from 15 residues. With 2 bases removed from V and 7 bases from J, the gap between germline ends came to 18 bases. Germline CDR1 reads SGHRS; CDR2 reads YFSETQ. The CDR3 here is CASSLGDGLLVEAFF. The CDR3 nucleotides are TGCGCCAGCAGCTTAGGGGACGGACTACTCGTTGAAGCTTTCTTT.

The rearrangement joins TRBV7-8 to TRBJ1-2; D is ambiguous. Germline loops: CDR1 SGHVS, CDR2 FQNEAQ. The CDR3 has 11 residues. V gave up 4 bases and J gave up 12 bases, with 12 bases separating them. CDR3 region: CASSSDGWNTF. CDR3 nucleotides: TGTGCCAGCAGCTCCGATGGCTGGAACACCTTC.

V and J are TRBV19 and TRBJ1-4; 7 nucleotides agree with TRBD1. V gave up 10 bases and J gave up 5 bases; unmatched junction bases: 7. Germline V gene data show CDR1 as LNHDA and CDR2 as SQIVND (reference sequence). CDR3 length: 13 residues. CDR3 sequence: CATATGWNEKLFF. CDR3 nucleotide sequence: TGTGCCACCGCGACAGGGTGGAATGAAAAACTGTTTTTT.

The V gene is TRBV19, the J gene TRBJ2-2; 7 bases are shared with TRBD1. This CDR3 has 14 amino acids. Germline V gene data show CDR1 as LNHDA and CDR2 as SQIVND (reference sequence). V was clipped by 9 bases and J by 4 bases; unmatched bases: 8. The chain's CDR3 is CASRDRGSTGELFF. Here the CDR3 DNA reads TGTGCCAGCAGGGACAGAGGAAGCACCGGGGAGCTGTTTTTT.

This clone has only a few counts. CDR3 in amino acids: CASSLAYGHYEQYF. CDR3 in DNA: TGTGCCAGCAGCTTAGCATACGGCCACTACGAGCAGTACTTC. The chain joins TRBV7-2 to TRBJ2-7; D remains unclear. Germline V gene lookup returns CDR1 SGHTA and CDR2 FQGNSA. Trimming cost V 0 bases and J 3 bases, with 9 bases left between them. The CDR3 covers 14 residues.

The chain is built from TRBV5-4 and TRBJ1-4, with 10 bases aligning to TRBD1. Germline CDR1 reads SGHNT; CDR2 reads YYREEE (reference sequence). Trimming took 2 bases from V and 7 from J; bases not matched to a gene: 5. The CDR3 contains 15 residues. CDR3 amino acids: CASSLPGQGFEKLFF. CDR3 DNA sequence: TGTGCCAGCAGCTTACCGGGACAGGGGTTTGAAAAACTGTTTTTT.

This clone was counted ten times or more. The V gene is TRBV18, the J gene TRBJ2-7, with 14 bases aligning to TRBD2. The V segment lost 3 bases and the J segment 3 bases; nucleotides outside the gene matches: 4. CDR1 is KGHSH, CDR2 LQKENI, per germline. The CDR3 consists of 16 residues. CDR3 nucleotide sequence: TGTGCCAGCTCACCTTCTGGGACTAGCGGGGGCTACGAGCAGTACTTC. As protein: CASSPSGTSGGYEQYF.

J is TRBJ1-1 and V is TRBV4-2; TRBD1 aligns across 7 bases. The length of the CDR3 is 16 residues. After removal of 3 bases from V and 3 bases from J, the junction contained 10 bases not matched to a gene. Germline V gene lookup returns CDR1 LGHNA and CDR2 YNFKEQ. This chain's CDR3 is CASSQDMDRPYTEAFF. The CDR3 DNA is TGTGCCAGCAGCCAGGATATGGACAGGCCGTACACTGAAGCTTTCTTT.

V and J are TRBV7-6 and TRBJ2-2; no clear D. The CDR3 loop spans 16 amino acids. V was shortened by 1 base and J by 2 bases, with 11 bases between the two germline ends. Germline V lookup: CDR1 SGHVS, CDR2 FNYEAQ. The CDR3 DNA follows: TGTGCCAGCAGCTTAGAGGGATTGGAAAACACCGGGGAGCTGTTTTTT. Protein: CASSLEGLENTGELFF.

The chain is built from TRBV30 and TRBJ1-6, with D possibly matching TRBD1 (5 bases). The germline gives CDR1 GTSNPN, CDR2 SVGIG (reference sequence). V lost 0 bases and J 13 bases, leaving 10 bases between the germline ends. The CDR3 contains 12 residues. CDR3 amino acids: CAWSVGPGPLHF. CDR3 nucleotides: TGTGCCTGGAGTGTGGGGCCGGGTCCCCTCCACTTT.

This chain joins TRBV2 and TRBJ2-7; no definite D call. Trimming stripped 5 bases from V and 2 bases from J, with 10 bases between. Germline loops: CDR1 SNHLY, CDR2 FYNNEI. The CDR3 is made up of 13 amino acids. Here the CDR3 reads CASSFGRTYEQYF. CDR3 DNA: TGTGCCAGCAGTTTCGGTCGAACCTACGAGCAGTACTTC.

The chain couples TRBV2 to TRBJ2-5; no clear D. The end of the DNA fits TRBJ2-7 better, so the J call may be wrong. Germline-derived CDR1 and CDR2 are SNHLY and FYNNEI. The CDR3 runs to 14 residues. CDR3 loop: CASGTQRSSYEQYF. DNA for the CDR3: TGTGCCAGCGGTACACAGCGCTCATCCTACGAGCAGTACTTC.

The J gene is TRBJ1-5, the V gene TRBV27, with 9 bases that match TRBD1. The length of the CDR3 is 15 residues. Germline trimming cut 6 bases from V and 5 bases from J; bases unmatched to any gene: 8. Germline CDR1 is MNHEY and CDR2 is SMNVEV (reference sequence). The CDR3 DNA follows: TGTGCCAGCAGGCCAGACGGGACAGGGCATCAGCCCCAGCATTTT. Protein product: CASRPDGTGHQPQHF.

This clone was found once. V gene TRBV6-5 combines with J gene TRBJ1-2; tentative D call: TRBD1 (5 bases). CDR3 length: 15 amino acids. Germline CDR1 MNHEY, CDR2 SVGAGI. V lost 7 bases and J 2 bases, leaving 17 bases between the germline ends. The CDR3 spells CASKPGTLANYGYTF. The CDR3 region has the DNA TGTGCCAGCAAACCTGGGACGCTGGCGAACTATGGCTACACCTTC.

The chain has TRBV2 and TRBJ1-3; weak D call: TRBD1 (5 bases). The V gene lost 7 bases and the J gene lost 7 bases, with 23 bases spanning the gap. CDR3 length equals 16 residues. Per the germline V gene, CDR1 is SNHLY and CDR2 is FYNNEI. The CDR3 protein is CASNLGGSRGRNTIYF. The DNA of the CDR3 is TGTGCCAGCAATCTTGGGGGAAGTAGAGGGAGGAACACCATATATTTT.